These 14 T cell receptor beta chains share one sample of origin, sequenced in a study of cytomegalovirus exposure and HLA in healthy donors. The PCR made use of 60 Vbeta and 13 Jbeta primers. Data came from immunoSEQ multiplex PCR; TCRdb stores just in-frame clones and leaves some out. The sample has fewer than 60,000 clones, roughly 72% seen once. Sequencing was performed on PBMCs. The origin of the receptors is a woman in her 50s in good health and CMV-seropositive.

V gene TRBV5-4 combines with J gene TRBJ2-1, with no clear D. Germline loops: CDR1 SGHNT, CDR2 YYREEE (reference sequence). The length of the CDR3 is 12 residues. V lost 6 bases and J 6 bases, leaving 10 bases between the germline ends. Here the CDR3 DNA reads TGTGCCAGCACCGAGGAAGGCAATGAGCAGTTCTTC. It yields the protein CASTEEGNEQFF. Using reference TRBV5-4 and TRBJ2-1 for the parts outside the CDR3, the full variable domain is ETGVTQSPTHLIKTRGQQVTLRCSSQSGHNTVSWYQQALGQGPQFIFQYYREEENGRGNFPPRFSGLQFPNYSSELNVNALELDDSALYLCASTEEGNEQFFGPGTRLTVL.

Only one count was recorded for this clone. This rearrangement joins TRBV5-1 to TRBJ1-2; D gene uncertain. Per germline, CDR1 SGHRS and CDR2 YFSETQ. The CDR3 extends over 14 amino acids. Trimming took 4 bases from V and 2 from J, leaving 12 bases between them. DNA for the CDR3: TGCGCCAGCAGCCTCCCCGCGGTGAACTATGGCTACACCTTC. Translated: CASSLPAVNYGYTF.

The chain is built from TRBV7-2 and TRBJ1-3; no clear D. The CDR3 consists of 16 residues. Trimming took off 2 bases at V and 0 bases at J, with 11 bases between the two ends. Germline V gene data show CDR1 as SGHTA and CDR2 as FQGNSA. The DNA of the CDR3 is TGTGCCAGCAGCTTACATAACAGCCGCTCTGGAAACACCATATATTTT. It encodes CASSLHNSRSGNTIYF.

This clone appeared a few times. The chain employs TRBV5-1 and TRBJ1-4, with a weak D call TRBD1 (6 bases). Germline V CDR1 and CDR2: SGHRS, YFSETQ. The V and J ends lost 2 bases and 3 bases respectively, with 11 bases between them. This CDR3 is built from 15 residues. The CDR3 bases are TGCGCCAGCAGCTTATGGACAGCCTCTAATGAAAAACTGTTTTTT. Its protein product is CASSLWTASNEKLFF.

J is TRBJ2-4 and V is TRBV25-1, with D perhaps matching TRBD2 (5 bases). CDR1 MGHDK and CDR2 SYGVNS come from the germline V gene. Deletions cut 2 bases from V and 7 bases from J, with 24 bases between. The CDR3 covers 18 residues. In DNA, the CDR3 is TGTGCCAGCAGTGAAAGAGCGGAGCAGCTGATGGATAGGAACATTCAGTACTTC. It codes for CASSERAEQLMDRNIQYF.

The chain couples TRBV2 to TRBJ2-2; 9 bases fit TRBD2. The CDR3 totals 14 residues. Germline CDR1 reads SNHLY; CDR2 reads FYNNEI. The V gene end was trimmed by 7 bases and the J gene end by 6 bases; junction bases not matched to a gene: 6. Here the CDR3 DNA reads TGTGCCAGCAAGAGACTAGCGGCCCCCGGGGAGCTGTTTTTT. Translation gives CASKRLAAPGELFF. The entire variable domain, with the rest obtained from reference TRBV2 and TRBJ2-2, is as follows: EPEVTQTPSHQVTQMGQEVILRCVPISNHLYFYWYRQILGQKVEFLVSFYNNEISEKSEIFDDQFSVERPDGSNFTLKIRSTKLEDSAMYFCASKRLAAPGELFFGEGSRLTVL.

This clone was counted a few times. This chain connects TRBV4-3 to TRBJ2-1; a weak D match, TRBD1 (6 bases). The length of the CDR3 is 16 residues. Trimming took off 5 bases at V and 4 bases at J, with 18 bases between the two ends. Germline values: CDR1 LGHNA, CDR2 YSLEER. The CDR3 bases are TGCGCCAGCAGCAAGTCCCTCCCAAGGGGGTACAATGAGCAGTTCTTC. Translated, it gives CASSKSLPRGYNEQFF.

This chain uses TRBV27 with TRBJ1-3; weak D call: TRBD1 (6 bases). Trimming took off 6 bases at V and 0 bases at J, with 15 bases between the two ends. CDR3 length: 16 residues. In germline, CDR1 is MNHEY, CDR2 SMNVEV (reference sequence). The CDR3 sequence: CASRQRPGDSGNTIYF. CDR3 sequence (DNA): TGTGCCAGCAGACAGCGACCAGGGGACTCTGGAAACACCATATATTTT.

This clone was seen more than once but under ten times. This rearrangement joins TRBV6-5 to TRBJ1-1; D may be TRBD1 (6 bases). Germline V gives CDR1 MNHEY, CDR2 SVGAGI. The CDR3 has 12 amino acids. V was clipped by 6 bases and J by 7 bases, with 12 bases between them. The CDR3: CASSRQTGEAFF. CDR3 in DNA: TGTGCCAGCAGCCGCCAGACAGGTGAAGCTTTCTTT.

The chain's CDR3 is CSVETLGHSLWETQYF. The CDR3 bases are TGCAGCGTTGAAACGTTAGGACACAGCCTATGGGAGACCCAGTACTTC. The chain links TRBV29-1 to TRBJ2-5; D perhaps matches TRBD1 (5 bases). The CDR3 is 16 amino acids. V shed 2 bases and J shed 5 bases, with 21 bases lying between them. Germline V gene data show CDR1 as SQVTM and CDR2 as ANQGSEA.

This clone was counted between two and nine times. This same CDR3 is encoded by further DNA sequences in the sample. The chain combines TRBV13 with TRBJ2-1, with D unresolved. Germline-derived CDR1 and CDR2 are PRHDT and FYEKMQ (reference sequence). This CDR3 has 13 amino acids. Trimming took 0 bases from V and 5 from J, leaving 5 bases between them. This chain's CDR3 is CASSLGRNNEQFF. The CDR3 DNA reads as TGTGCCAGCAGCTTAGGGAGGAACAATGAGCAGTTCTTC.

This clone has only one observation. CDR3 sequence reads: CASSPGGWEENTGELFF. CDR3 in DNA: TGTGCCAGCAGCCCAGGGGGGTGGGAGGAGAACACCGGGGAGCTGTTTTTT. The gene calls are TRBV11-2 and TRBJ2-2, with D tentatively TRBD1 (7 bases). Trimming cost V 5 bases and J 1 base, with 17 bases left between them. Germline CDR1 SGHAT, CDR2 FQNNGV. This CDR3 has 17 amino acids.

The J gene is TRBJ2-1, the V gene TRBV11-3, with 10 positions matching TRBD2. Germline-derived CDR1 and CDR2 are SGHNT and YENEEA. The V gene end was trimmed by 5 bases and the J gene end by 0 bases; junction bases not matched to a gene: 4. The CDR3 is made up of 16 amino acids. The CDR3 here is CASSPSSGSSYNEQFF. CDR3 DNA: TGTGCCAGCAGCCCTTCTAGCGGGAGCTCCTACAATGAGCAGTTCTTC.

This clone has just a few counts. The genes are TRBV29-1 and TRBJ2-7; D is possibly TRBD1 (7 bases). The V end was cut by 4 bases, the J end by 4 bases, with 20 bases between. CDR1 and CDR2 (germline): SQVTM, ANQGSEA. The CDR3 runs to 15 residues. The CDR3 coding sequence is TGCAGCGTTGGGCTTGCCAGGCAGGGGGGATACGAGCAGTACTTC. Amino acids: CSVGLARQGGYEQYF.